Sequencing of this TCR beta chain was carried out in a study of vaccination effects on CD4 cells after COVID-19. Background on the study: Sampling occurred 16 days and one week pre-vaccination in two convalescent patients.

The germline V gene encodes CDR1 SGHDT and CDR2 YYEEEE. J gave up 4 bases and V 1 base, and 8 bases lay outside the gene matches. The CDR3 is 15 residues long. Data came from immunoSEQ multiplex PCR; TCRdb stores just in-frame clones and leaves some out. The table lists about 46,000 clones, about 70% of them singletons, with about 9% in the top ten. CD4+ T cell isolation took place after less than 13 days of culture. Study-level results: After vaccination, spike-reactive clones in convalescents were mostly new vaccine-induced clones.

As concerns this clone: Its matching antigen is unknown.

The chain carries TRBV5-6 and TRBJ2-7; TRBD2 aligns across 7 bases. The sequence was collected from a human donor who had a prior SARS-CoV-2 infection. This sample comprised CD4+ T cells from PBMCs cultured without peptide, obtained before COVID-19 vaccination. The CDR3 DNA reads TGTGCCAGCAGCTTGTTTGGGGAGGGGCGTTACGAGCAGTACTTC. This translates into CASSLFGEGRYEQYF.